This paragraph covers one T cell receptor (beta chain) sequence. What it recognizes is unknown. Germline V lookup: CDR1 SEHNR, CDR2 FQNEAQ (reference sequence). Trimming left V 5 bases short and J 1 base short, with 6 bases between. This CDR3 has 13 amino acids. Profiling relied on immunoSEQ multiplex PCR, and the TCRdb table lists in-frame clones only, not all of them. This sample has approximately 130,000 clones, with about 85% found just once. Libraries of TCR beta were made from approximately 1.9 micrograms of genomic DNA that came from cryopreserved PBMCs. This entry belongs to a study of cytotoxic CD8 clonotypes in ibrutinib-treated CLL. Study context: Sample averages reached around 260,000 productive templates and roughly 96,000 productive rearrangements.

Regarding the study as a whole: Upon ibrutinib response clonality rose, and upon progression it fell back toward baseline.

The source material was PBMCs, sampled after 24 months of ibrutinib treatment. The genes are TRBV7-9 and TRBJ1-3, with D uncertain. The sequence derives from a human donor with chronic lymphocytic leukemia. The CDR3 region is CASSLGSGNTIYF. Written as DNA, the CDR3 is TGTGCCAGCAGCCTCGGGTCTGGAAACACCATATATTTT.